This T cell receptor beta chain is from a study of cytomegalovirus exposure and HLA in healthy donors. Comment on this clone: Its antigen is unknown.

V was trimmed by 1 base and J by 14 bases, leaving 15 bases between them. The germline gives CDR1 PRHDT, CDR2 FYEKMQ (reference sequence). The length of the CDR3 is 13 residues. Only in-frame clones appear in the TCRdb table, and some are missing; sequencing was by immunoSEQ multiplex PCR. The sample gives 150,000 or so clones, around nine tenths of which show up once; roughly 2.7% is in the top ten. General study results and limits: First-cohort TCR clusters were later found to tend to co-occur in the 120 or so validation repertoires.

The TCR was taken from a man between 18 and 35 years old in good health and CMV-seropositive. The sample comprised PBMCs. The V and J genes are TRBV13 and TRBJ2-1; a weak D match, TRBD2 (5 bases). The CDR3 sequence is CASSLAGFLGEFF. The CDR3 coding sequence is TGTGCCAGCAGCTTAGCAGGTTTTCTCGGGGAGTTCTTC.